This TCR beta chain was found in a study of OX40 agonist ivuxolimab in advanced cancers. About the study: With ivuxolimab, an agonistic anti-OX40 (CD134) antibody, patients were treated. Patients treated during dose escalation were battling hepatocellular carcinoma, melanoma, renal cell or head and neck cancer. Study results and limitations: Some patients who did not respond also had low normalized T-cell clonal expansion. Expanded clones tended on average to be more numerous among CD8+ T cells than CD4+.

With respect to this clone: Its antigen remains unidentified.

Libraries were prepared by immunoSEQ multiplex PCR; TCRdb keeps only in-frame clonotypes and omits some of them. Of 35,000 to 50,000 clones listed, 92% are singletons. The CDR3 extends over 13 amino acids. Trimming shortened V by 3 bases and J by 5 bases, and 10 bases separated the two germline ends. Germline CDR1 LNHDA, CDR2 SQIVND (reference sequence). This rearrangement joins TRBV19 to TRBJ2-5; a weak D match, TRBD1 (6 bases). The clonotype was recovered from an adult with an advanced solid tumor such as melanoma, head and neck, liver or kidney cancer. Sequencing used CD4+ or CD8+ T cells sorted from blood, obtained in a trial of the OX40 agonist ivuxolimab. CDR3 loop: CASSMDQGETQYF. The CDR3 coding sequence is TGTGCCAGTAGTATGGACCAGGGGGAGACCCAGTACTTC.